These 25 T cell receptor beta chains share one sample of origin, sequenced in a study of T cell responses to AZD1222 COVID-19 vaccine. The data were produced by immunoSEQ multiplex PCR, yet TCRdb's version contains in-frame clones alone and is incomplete. The sample has 150,000 or so clones; approximately 78% are singletons. This specimen consisted of peripheral blood, obtained on day 0 of MenACWY control vaccination. These receptors were collected from an adult in good health.

This chain links TRBV6-1 with TRBJ1-1; D possibly corresponds to TRBD1 (6 bases). V was pared by 6 bases and J by 4 bases, with 18 bases between. Germline CDR1 MNHNS, CDR2 SASEGT. This CDR3 spans 15 amino acids. The CDR3 coding sequence is TGTGCCAGCAGGATGGCACAGGGAAGTGGCACTGAAGCTTTCTTT. Protein: CASRMAQGSGTEAFF.

The genes are TRBV14 and TRBJ1-2; D uncertain. The germline V gene encodes CDR1 SGHDN and CDR2 FVKESK. The germline V and J ends were trimmed by 2 bases and 3 bases, with 10 bases remaining between them. CDR3 size: 14 residues. The CDR3 sequence: CASSQQWGDYGYTF. The CDR3 DNA follows: TGTGCCAGCAGCCAACAGTGGGGAGACTATGGCTACACCTTC.

This clone was seen more than once but under ten times. This CDR3 reads CASSLGSGILSYEQYF. The DNA for the CDR3 is TGTGCCAGCAGTTTAGGGTCGGGGATCCTCTCCTACGAGCAGTACTTC. This rearrangement joins TRBV28 to TRBJ2-7, with a weak D call TRBD2 (5 bases). The germline CDR1 and CDR2 sequences are MDHEN and SYDVKM. V dropped 2 bases and J dropped 0 bases, with 14 bases sitting between them. This CDR3 has 16 residues.

The chain recombines TRBV15 with TRBJ1-3, with D possibly matching TRBD1 (6 bases). The CDR3 extends over 15 amino acids. Looked up from germline, CDR1 is LNHNV and CDR2 is YYDKDF (reference sequence). Trimming stripped 0 bases from V and 11 bases from J, with 17 bases between. Here the CDR3 reads CATSRDRQEFNAIYF. CDR3 nucleotide sequence: TGTGCCACCAGCAGAGACCGACAGGAATTCAACGCCATATATTTT.

The V gene is TRBV6-5, the J gene TRBJ2-1, with D possibly TRBD1 on 6 matching bases. This CDR3 contains 13 residues. Per germline, CDR1 MNHEY and CDR2 SVGAGI. The CDR3 reads CALGQGLYNEQFF. The DNA for the CDR3 is TGTGCTTTGGGGCAGGGGTTGTACAATGAGCAGTTCTTC.

This chain joins TRBV2 and TRBJ1-5; tentatively, D is TRBD1 (5 bases). Germline CDR1 and CDR2: SNHLY and FYNNEI. V was cut by 0 bases and J by 11 bases, with 17 bases left in between. This CDR3 is 15 amino acids long. The CDR3: CASSEARYPRGTQHF. Written as DNA, the CDR3 is TGTGCCAGCAGTGAAGCGCGGTACCCTAGGGGAACCCAGCATTTT.

This clone was detected only once. Written as DNA, the CDR3 is TGTGCCAGCAGAGTTGGTACAGGGGTCAATCAGCCCCAGCATTTT. It is translated as CASRVGTGVNQPQHF. V usage is TRBV7-8 and J usage is TRBJ1-5, with TRBD1 matching 7 bases. Trimming cost V 6 bases and J 3 bases; bases outside gene matches: 8. The CDR3 runs to 15 residues. The V gene's germline CDR1 is SGHVS and CDR2 FQNEAQ.

This sequence joins TRBV3-1 (or the pseudogene TRBV3-2) and TRBJ2-3; 11 nucleotides align to TRBD2. V was pared by 0 bases and J by 3 bases, with 2 bases of the junction left unmatched. The CDR3 contains 16 residues. The V gene's germline CDR1 is LGHDT and CDR2 YNNKEL (reference sequence). The CDR3 DNA sequence: TGTGCCAGCAGCCAAGAGAGGACTAGCGGGACAGATACGCAGTATTTT. This codes for CASSQERTSGTDTQYF.

This clone has just a few counts. The gene calls are TRBV28 and TRBJ2-5; D is tentatively TRBD1 or TRBD2 (6 bases each). The CDR3 has 15 amino acids. CDR1 and CDR2 (germline): MDHEN, SYDVKM. V lost 3 bases and J lost 1, with 12 bases in between. The CDR3 sequence: CASSFWRGTQETQYF. In nucleotides, the CDR3 is TGTGCCAGCAGTTTTTGGAGGGGGACCCAAGAGACCCAGTACTTC.

The chain recombines TRBV27 with TRBJ2-7; TRBD2 is a possible D gene (5 bases). The ends were cut back, 6 bases at V and 2 bases at J, with 14 bases in the middle. The CDR3 is 14 residues long. Germline CDR1 and CDR2: MNHEY and SMNVEV (reference sequence). CDR3 nucleotide sequence: TGTGCCAGCAGGTTAAGCGGATTGACCTACGAGCAGTACTTC. It yields the protein CASRLSGLTYEQYF.

This chain joins TRBV12-3 or TRBV12-4 and TRBJ1-2, with TRBD1 matching 7 bases. CDR3 length equals 13 residues. The V gene end was trimmed by 6 bases and the J gene end by 7 bases; junction bases not matched to a gene: 8. This chain's CDR3 is CASSPQGRAGYTF. The CDR3 nucleotides read TGTGCCAGCAGCCCACAGGGGAGGGCTGGCTACACCTTC.

The chain couples TRBV18 to TRBJ2-7; possibly TRBD1 for D (5 bases). CDR3 length: 13 residues. V lost 3 bases and J lost 3, with 9 bases in between. Per germline, CDR1 KGHSH and CDR2 LQKENI. CDR3 DNA sequence: TGTGCCAGCTCACCTGCAGGGATCTACGAGCAGTACTTC. Translating gives CASSPAGIYEQYF.

This sequence joins TRBV18 and TRBJ1-2, with D possibly being TRBD1 (6 bases). Trimming took off 1 base at V and 3 bases at J, with 12 bases between the two ends. This CDR3 spans 15 amino acids. Per the germline V gene, CDR1 is KGHSH and CDR2 is LQKENI. CDR3 region: CASSPQKQGDYGYTF. DNA for the CDR3: TGTGCCAGCTCACCACAAAAACAGGGTGACTATGGCTACACCTTC.

The J gene is TRBJ1-5, the V gene TRBV4-1; TRBD1 matches at 7 bases. The CDR3 has 15 amino acids. Looked up from germline, CDR1 is MGHRA and CDR2 is YSYEKL. The junction had 4 bases not matched to a gene; V was cut back by 3 bases and J by 2 bases. CDR3 sequence: CASSQAGQGNQPQHF. CDR3 nucleotides: TGCGCCAGCAGCCAGGCAGGACAGGGCAATCAGCCCCAGCATTTT.

The gene calls are TRBV27 and TRBJ2-1, with 7 nucleotides matching TRBD1. V was clipped by 7 bases and J by 2 bases; unmatched bases: 8. The CDR3 spans 15 residues. Germline lookup yields CDR1 MNHEY and CDR2 SMNVEV (reference sequence). CDR3 protein: CASKKDRVTYNEQFF. CDR3 DNA sequence: TGTGCCAGCAAAAAAGACAGGGTCACCTACAATGAGCAGTTCTTC.

This clone was picked up a small number of times. The genes are TRBV9 and TRBJ1-6; TRBD1 might be the D (6 bases). Germline values: CDR1 SGDLS, CDR2 YYNGEE. V was shortened by 3 bases and J by 15 bases, with 25 bases between the two germline ends. The CDR3 contains 16 residues. The CDR3 sequence: CASSAGSGQRHSLLHF. The CDR3 DNA is TGTGCCAGCAGCGCCGGGTCGGGACAAAGGCATAGTCTCCTCCACTTT.

The genes are TRBV5-8 and TRBJ2-2; D unclear. V was trimmed by 0 bases and J by 3 bases, leaving 6 bases between them. The CDR3 is 14 amino acids. Germline CDR1 and CDR2: SGHTS and YDEGEE. CDR3 in amino acids: CASSLARYTGELFF. The CDR3 nucleotides are TGTGCCAGCAGCTTGGCACGGTACACCGGGGAGCTGTTTTTT.

CDR3: CASSPRQGRNTIYF. In DNA, the CDR3 is TGTGCCAGCTCACCCAGACAGGGGAGAAACACCATATATTTT. The J gene is TRBJ1-3, the V gene TRBV18; 8 positions agree with TRBD1. With V trimmed by 3 bases and J by 5 bases, 3 bases remained unmatched. The germline CDR1 and CDR2 sequences are KGHSH and LQKENI. The CDR3 sequence is 14 residues long.

J is TRBJ2-5 and V is TRBV5-1; 9 nucleotides line up with TRBD2. The germline CDR1 and CDR2 sequences are SGHRS and YFSETQ. Trimming at V came to 0 bases and at J to 1 base, leaving 4 bases not matched to a gene. The CDR3 length is 16 residues. Written as DNA, the CDR3 is TGCGCCAGCAGCTTGGCTCCGACTAGCGGCCAAGAGACCCAGTACTTC. Protein sequence: CASSLAPTSGQETQYF.

The rearrangement links TRBV11-2 to TRBJ1-2; possibly TRBD1 for D (6 bases). There are 14 residues in the CDR3. V lost 5 bases and J lost 2, with 12 bases in between. CDR1 and CDR2 from the germline V gene are SGHAT and FQNNGV. The CDR3 reads CASSPGVGNYGYTF. The CDR3 nucleotides are TGTGCCAGCAGCCCAGGGGTAGGGAACTATGGCTACACCTTC.

The J gene is TRBJ2-1, the V gene TRBV9; the match to TRBD1 covers 8 bases. CDR3 length equals 16 residues. Germline V gene sequence: CDR1 SGDLS, CDR2 YYNGEE. The V segment lost 0 bases and the J segment 6 bases; nucleotides outside the gene matches: 8. CDR3 DNA sequence: TGTGCCAGCAGCGTAGTCTGGGGCAGGGGGCTCAATGAGCAGTTCTTC. It codes for CASSVVWGRGLNEQFF.

This rearrangement joins TRBV6-1 to TRBJ2-7, with D possibly being TRBD1 or TRBD2 (5 bases each). Germline-derived CDR1 and CDR2 are MNHNS and SASEGT. The CDR3 sequence is 15 residues long. The V end lost 2 bases, the J end lost 6 bases, and 17 bases lay between the germline ends. In DNA, the CDR3 is TGTGCCAGCAGTGAACAGATGATCGGGGCCCCCGAGCAGTACTTC. It is translated as CASSEQMIGAPEQYF.

This chain uses TRBV2 with TRBJ1-2, with D unresolved. V lost 8 bases and J 4 bases, leaving 8 bases between the germline ends. CDR1 and CDR2 from the germline V gene are SNHLY and FYNNEI. The CDR3 has 11 amino acids. The CDR3 loop reads CASASLYGYTF. CDR3 coding DNA: TGTGCCAGCGCTTCCCTCTATGGCTACACCTTC.

The rearrangement joins TRBV2 to TRBJ1-1; D is unclear. Germline loops: CDR1 SNHLY, CDR2 FYNNEI. This CDR3 contains 14 residues. Deletions cut 0 bases from V and 5 bases from J, with 10 bases between. This CDR3 reads CASSEAPPSTEAFF. CDR3 sequence (DNA): TGTGCCAGCAGTGAAGCGCCGCCCTCGACTGAAGCTTTCTTT.

The chain has TRBV6-5 and TRBJ1-2, with 9 positions matching TRBD1. V dropped 5 bases and J dropped 5; count of bases not matched to a gene: 6. Germline V gene lookup returns CDR1 MNHEY and CDR2 SVGAGI. This CDR3 contains 14 residues. The CDR3 DNA is TGTGCCAGCAGTACAGGGGGCGGGGTATATGGCTACACCTTC. It specifies CASSTGGGVYGYTF.